Listed below are T cell receptor beta chains from one sample, sequenced in a study of blood T cell repertoires in COVID-19. Some clones are missing from TCRdb's copy, which holds only in-frame ones; the method was immunoSEQ multiplex PCR. The repertoire consists of about 170,000 clones, with 84% occurring once and the leading ten covering under 3%. Specimen: peripheral blood. The receptors shown here come from a human donor with acute or convalescent COVID-19. The donor label of this sample is uncertain. Both conserved end residues are part of each CDR3. D genes are given only for firm matches. The size of a clone is reported for some rows only, either as once, few or many, or as a class for expanded clones.

TRBD1 | TRBJ2-5 | TRBV11-1 | . | CASSSRQGAETQYF | TGTGCCAGCAGCTCGAGACAGGGGGCAGAGACCCAGTACTTC
TRBD1 | TRBJ1-1 | TRBV6-1 | . | CASSEMRGQIAFF | TGTGCCAGCAGTGAAATGAGGGGGCAGATAGCTTTCTTT
. | TRBJ2-1 | TRBV14 | . | CASSRSYNEQFF | TGTGCCAGCTCTCGCTCCTACAATGAGCAGTTCTTC
TRBD1 | TRBJ1-1 | TRBV5-6 | . | CASSPLTGTGTEAFF | TGTGCCAGCAGCCCCCTGACAGGGACGGGCACTGAAGCTTTCTTT
. | TRBJ2-7 | TRBV3-1/TRBV3-2 | . | CASSQGAGKGYEQYF | TGTGCCAGCAGCCAAGGGGCAGGGAAGGGCTACGAGCAGTACTTC
. | TRBJ1-5 | TRBV18 | few | CASSPSGGAGNQPQHF | TGTGCCAGCTCACCATCGGGGGGCGCCGGAAATCAGCCCCAGCATTTT
. | TRBJ1-5 | TRBV7-8 | . | CASSQNAGLSNQPQHF | TGTGCCAGCAGCCAGAACGCGGGGCTGAGCAATCAGCCCCAGCATTTT
. | TRBJ1-6 | TRBV7-9 | once | CASSSLGPRPPLHF | TGTGCCAGCAGCTCCTTGGGCCCTCGTCCCCCCCTCCACTTT
. | TRBJ1-2 | TRBV4-2 | . | CASSQEGGGGIYGYTF | TGTGCCAGCAGCCAGGAGGGGGGGGGCGGAATCTATGGCTACACCTTC
. | TRBJ1-1 | TRBV18 | . | CASSQNRDTEAFF | TGTGCCAGCTCACAAAACAGGGACACTGAAGCTTTCTTT
TRBD2 | TRBJ2-7 | TRBV5-1 | . | CASSLGGTSGIDEQYF | TGCGCCAGCAGCTTGGGGGGGACTAGCGGGATCGACGAGCAGTACTTC
TRBD2 | TRBJ2-1 | TRBV11-2 | . | CASSLVASGGLNEQFF | TGTGCCAGCAGCTTAGTTGCTAGCGGGGGGCTAAATGAGCAGTTCTTC
TRBD2 | TRBJ2-7 | TRBV7-9 | few | CASSPTRTSGRDEQYF | TGTGCCAGCAGCCCAACCCGGACTAGCGGGAGGGACGAGCAGTACTTC
TRBD1 | TRBJ2-2 | TRBV7-3 | . | CASSLSDRVGGELFF | TGTGCCAGCAGCTTGTCGGACAGGGTAGGCGGGGAGCTGTTTTTT
TRBD1 | TRBJ1-3 | TRBV30 | . | CAWGDSPSGNTIYF | TGTGCCTGGGGGGACAGCCCCTCTGGAAACACCATATATTTT
. | TRBJ1-2 | TRBV28 | . | CASSLSLDSYGYTF | TGTGCCAGCAGTTTATCTCTGGACAGCTATGGCTACACCTTC
. | TRBJ2-4 | TRBV14 | . | CASSQWQVNIQYF | TGTGCCAGCAGCCAATGGCAGGTGAACATTCAGTACTTC
TRBD1 | TRBJ2-3 | TRBV27 | . | CASSSTGGTDTQYF | TGTGCCAGCAGTTCTACAGGGGGCACAGATACGCAGTATTTT
TRBD1 | TRBJ1-1 | TRBV25-1 | . | CASSVSIRGTEAFF | TGTGCCAGCAGTGTGTCGATCAGGGGGACTGAAGCTTTCTTT
. | TRBJ1-5 | TRBV7-8 | few | CASSSNGGLQPQHF | TGTGCCAGCAGCTCCAACGGGGGGCTTCAGCCCCAGCATTTT
TRBD1 | TRBJ1-2 | TRBV27 | . | CASSFLLTGEGYTF | TGTGCCAGCAGTTTCCTTCTTACAGGGGAAGGCTACACCTTC
TRBD1 | TRBJ1-5 | TRBV7-2 | . | CASSSLGGPGTGGNQPQHF | TGTGCCAGCAGCTCCTTAGGGGGTCCCGGGACAGGGGGCAATCAGCCCCAGCATTTT
. | TRBJ2-2 | TRBV3-1/TRBV3-2 | . | CASSQRGGVTGELFF | TGTGCCAGCAGCCAAAGGGGGGGTGTCACCGGGGAGCTGTTTTTT
TRBD2 | TRBJ2-3 | TRBV29-1 | . | CSVEGSAKNSYGAGSTDTQYF | TGCAGCGTTGAGGGGTCAGCCAAGAACAGTTACGGAGCGGGAAGCACAGATACGCAGTATTTT
. | TRBJ2-7 | TRBV28 | few | CASSSVWDNFSYEQYF | TGTGCCAGCAGTTCCGTTTGGGACAACTTCTCCTACGAGCAGTACTTC
TRBD1 | TRBJ1-2 | TRBV27 | . | CASSLSGGDGYTF | TGTGCCAGCAGTTTATCAGGGGGCGATGGCTACACCTTC